The sequence of this T cell receptor (beta chain) was determined in a study of T cell responses to AZD1222 COVID-19 vaccine. This clone has only a few counts. Germline-derived CDR1 and CDR2 are PRHDT and FYEKMQ (reference sequence). The CDR3 has 15 residues. The V end lost 1 base, the J end lost 4 bases, and 13 bases lay between the germline ends. Using immunoSEQ multiplex PCR, the repertoire was profiled, and TCRdb retains in-frame clones only, with some absent. The table lists about 120,000 clones, about 86% of them singletons. The chain combines TRBV13 with TRBJ2-5; D might be TRBD2 (5 bases). The origin of this receptor is an adult who received the AZD1222 COVID-19 vaccine. The specimen was peripheral blood, collected 28 days after the second AZD1222 dose. The CDR3 bases are TGTGCCAGCAGCTTAGTCCAGGACCGGGGAGAGACCCAGTACTTC. This encodes CASSLVQDRGETQYF.